Each of the 3 T cell receptor beta chains below was sequenced from the same sample in a study of monozygotic twins with inflammatory bowel disease. TCRdb re-called the 5' RACE reads; every CDR3 protein appears as one record, without DNA. In total, the table holds approximately 390,000 distinct CDR3 sequences. The sequenced material came from blood. All receptors derive from a human donor with ulcerative colitis or Crohn's disease, or a healthy co-twin of an affected twin (not recorded which).

The rearrangement links TRBV5-1 to TRBJ2-7; TCRdb selects TRBD1, and the lack of DNA leaves this call unchecked. CDR3 length: 15 residues. Germline V lookup: CDR1 SGHRS, CDR2 YFSETQ. The CDR3 reads CASSETGVSFYEQYF. Using reference TRBV5-1 and TRBJ2-7 for the parts outside the CDR3, the full variable domain is KAGVTQTPRYLIKTRGQQVTLSCSPISGHRSVSWYQQTPGQGLQFLFEYFSETQRNKGNFPGRFSGRQFSNSRSEMNVSTLELGDSALYLCASSETGVSFYEQYFGPGTRLTVT.

The V gene is TRBV4-1, the J gene TRBJ1-1. CDR3 length: 18 residues. Looked up from germline, CDR1 is MGHRA and CDR2 is YSYEKL. CDR3 region: CASSQALSTRRMYTEAFF.

The rearrangement links TRBV30 to TRBJ1-2; the TRBD1 assignment by TCRdb is unverifiable without DNA. CDR1 is GTSNPN, CDR2 SVGIG, per germline (reference sequence). The CDR3 has 14 amino acids. The CDR3 spells CAWKPGRRNYGYTF.